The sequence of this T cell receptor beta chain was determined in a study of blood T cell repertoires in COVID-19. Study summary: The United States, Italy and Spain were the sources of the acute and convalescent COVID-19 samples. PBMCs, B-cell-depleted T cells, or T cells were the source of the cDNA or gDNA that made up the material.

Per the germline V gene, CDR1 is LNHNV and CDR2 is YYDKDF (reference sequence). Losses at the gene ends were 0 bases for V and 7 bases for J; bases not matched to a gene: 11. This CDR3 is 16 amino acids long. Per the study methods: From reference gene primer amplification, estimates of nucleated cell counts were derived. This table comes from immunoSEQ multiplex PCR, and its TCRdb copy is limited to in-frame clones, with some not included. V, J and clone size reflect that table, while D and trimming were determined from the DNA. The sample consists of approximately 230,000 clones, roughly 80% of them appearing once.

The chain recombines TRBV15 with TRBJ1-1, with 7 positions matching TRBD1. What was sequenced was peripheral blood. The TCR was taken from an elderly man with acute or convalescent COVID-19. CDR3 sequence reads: CATSRDNRGSLGEAFF. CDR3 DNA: TGTGCCACCAGCAGAGATAACAGGGGCTCATTGGGTGAAGCTTTCTTT.